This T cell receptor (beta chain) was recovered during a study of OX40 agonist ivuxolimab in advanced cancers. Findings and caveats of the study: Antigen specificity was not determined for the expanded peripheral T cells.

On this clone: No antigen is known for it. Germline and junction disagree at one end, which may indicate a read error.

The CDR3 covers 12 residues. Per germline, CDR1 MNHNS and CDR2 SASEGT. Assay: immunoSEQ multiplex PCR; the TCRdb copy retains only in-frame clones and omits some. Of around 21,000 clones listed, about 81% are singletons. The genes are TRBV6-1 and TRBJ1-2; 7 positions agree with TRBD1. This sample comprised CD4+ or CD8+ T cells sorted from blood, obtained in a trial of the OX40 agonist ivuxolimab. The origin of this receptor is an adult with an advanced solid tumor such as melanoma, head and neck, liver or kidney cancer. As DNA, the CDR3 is TGTGCCAGCAGAGAGACTCCCGGGACAGAGAACTTC. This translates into CASRETPGTENF.